Listed below are T cell receptor beta chains from one sample, sequenced in a study of blood T cell repertoires in COVID-19. Sequencing used immunoSEQ multiplex PCR; TCRdb keeps in-frame clones, though not all of them. The sample comprises 150,000 to 200,000 clones, roughly 81% of which are singletons, and approximately 10% rests with the top ten. Input material: peripheral blood. The source is a woman aged 35 to 49 with COVID-19, enrolled during active disease. Both conserved end residues are part of each CDR3. A D gene is named only where the DNA matches it firmly. Not all rows give a size; the values are once, few, many and, for expanded clones, a class.

abundance: NA; d_gene: NA; j_gene: TRBJ2-7; v_gene: TRBV27; CDR3nt: TGTGCCAGCAGTTCCTCTCTCTCCTACGAGCGGTACTTC; CDR3aa: CASSSSLSYERYF
abundance: NA; d_gene: NA; j_gene: TRBJ1-2; v_gene: TRBV30; CDR3nt: TGTGCCTGGAGTGCGACGGGGGGGTTGCGTGGCTACACCTTC; CDR3aa: CAWSATGGLRGYTF
abundance: NA; d_gene: TRBD2; j_gene: TRBJ2-7; v_gene: TRBV11-2; CDR3nt: TGTGCCAGCAGCTATGGACTAGCGAAACCCTACGAGCAGTACTTC; CDR3aa: CASSYGLAKPYEQYF
abundance: NA; d_gene: NA; j_gene: TRBJ1-1; v_gene: TRBV7-3; CDR3nt: TGTGCCAGCAGCCCGGCAGAGGGTTCCCAAGCTTTCTTT; CDR3aa: CASSPAEGSQAFF
abundance: NA; d_gene: TRBD1; j_gene: TRBJ1-2; v_gene: TRBV19; CDR3nt: TGTGCCGCCGGGACAGGGTCGTTAGGGGGCTACACCTTC; CDR3aa: CAAGTGSLGGYTF
abundance: NA; d_gene: TRBD2; j_gene: TRBJ2-1; v_gene: TRBV7-2; CDR3nt: TGTGCCAGCAGCTTAGATGGCGGGAGGGACAATGAGCAGTTCTTC; CDR3aa: CASSLDGGRDNEQFF
abundance: NA; d_gene: NA; j_gene: TRBJ1-6; v_gene: TRBV29-1; CDR3nt: TGCAGCGCTCAGACGGGGGAAGGGTCACCCCTCCACTTT; CDR3aa: CSAQTGEGSPLHF
abundance: once; d_gene: NA; j_gene: TRBJ2-2; v_gene: TRBV19; CDR3nt: TGTGCCAGTAGTATACAGGCTCAAGCAAACACCGGGGAGCTGTTTTTT; CDR3aa: CASSIQAQANTGELFF
abundance: NA; d_gene: TRBD2; j_gene: TRBJ2-3; v_gene: TRBV2; CDR3nt: TGTGCCAGCAGTGAAGCGGGGGGGAGAGATACGCAGTATTTT; CDR3aa: CASSEAGGRDTQYF
abundance: few; d_gene: NA; j_gene: TRBJ1-4; v_gene: TRBV4-2; CDR3nt: TGTGCCAGCAGCCAAGGGGGGGGGAGAGAAAAACTGTTTTTT; CDR3aa: CASSQGGGREKLFF
abundance: NA; d_gene: TRBD2; j_gene: TRBJ2-1; v_gene: TRBV2; CDR3nt: TGTGCCAGCAGCGAATCGGGACTAGCGGGAGTTCTCTTC; CDR3aa: CASSESGLAGVLF
abundance: NA; d_gene: TRBD1; j_gene: TRBJ2-5; v_gene: TRBV25-1; CDR3nt: TGTGCCAGCAGTCCGGGACAGGGGGTAGGGAACCGGCAGACCCAGTACTTC; CDR3aa: CASSPGQGVGNRQTQYF
abundance: NA; d_gene: NA; j_gene: TRBJ2-5; v_gene: TRBV3-1/TRBV3-2; CDR3nt: TGTGCCAGCAGCCAACTAAAAGAGACCCAGTACTTC; CDR3aa: CASSQLKETQYF
abundance: NA; d_gene: TRBD2; j_gene: TRBJ2-2; v_gene: TRBV7-6; CDR3nt: TGTGCCAGCAGCTTAGCGCTAGCGGGGGCCAACACCGGGGAGCTGTTTTTT; CDR3aa: CASSLALAGANTGELFF
abundance: NA; d_gene: NA; j_gene: TRBJ2-2; v_gene: TRBV18; CDR3nt: TGTGCCAGCTCACCGTTGGCCGCGAACACCGGGGAGCTGTTTTTT; CDR3aa: CASSPLAANTGELFF
abundance: NA; d_gene: NA; j_gene: TRBJ2-3; v_gene: TRBV11-2; CDR3nt: TGTGCCAGCAGCCCTGGGGTGTGGCAGGGTCGGGCGGATACGCAGTATTTT; CDR3aa: CASSPGVWQGRADTQYF
abundance: few; d_gene: TRBD1; j_gene: TRBJ2-7; v_gene: TRBV6-5; CDR3nt: TGTGCCAGCAGCCTCGGGACAGGGGGTTACGAGCAGTACTTC; CDR3aa: CASSLGTGGYEQYF
abundance: NA; d_gene: TRBD2; j_gene: TRBJ2-7; v_gene: TRBV5-1; CDR3nt: TGCGCCAGCAGCCTAGGACTAGCCTTTTACGAGCAGTACTTC; CDR3aa: CASSLGLAFYEQYF
abundance: NA; d_gene: NA; j_gene: TRBJ2-5; v_gene: TRBV6-6; CDR3nt: TGTGCCAGCAGTTACGAGCGTGCGGATGAAGAGACCCAGTACTTC; CDR3aa: CASSYERADEETQYF
abundance: NA; d_gene: NA; j_gene: TRBJ1-1; v_gene: TRBV6-2/TRBV6-3; CDR3nt: TGTGCCAGCAGTTACGCGGCCCTGTCCACTGAAGCTTTCTTT; CDR3aa: CASSYAALSTEAFF
abundance: NA; d_gene: NA; j_gene: TRBJ2-6; v_gene: TRBV9; CDR3nt: TGTGCCAGCAGCCCGGGACAAGGCTCTGGGGCCAACGTCCTGACTTTC; CDR3aa: CASSPGQGSGANVLTF
abundance: NA; d_gene: NA; j_gene: TRBJ1-2; v_gene: TRBV6-2/TRBV6-3; CDR3nt: TGTGCCAGCAGTCCCGGCCAGGGCAGCTATGGCTACACCTTC; CDR3aa: CASSPGQGSYGYTF
abundance: NA; d_gene: TRBD1; j_gene: TRBJ2-7; v_gene: TRBV28; CDR3nt: TGTGCCAGCGACAGTAAGAGGACAGGGGTCTACGAGCAGTACTTC; CDR3aa: CASDSKRTGVYEQYF
abundance: NA; d_gene: NA; j_gene: TRBJ2-5; v_gene: TRBV19; CDR3nt: TGTGCCAGTAGACGTACTGGGGGGTGGGAAGAGACCCAGTACTTC; CDR3aa: CASRRTGGWEETQYF
abundance: NA; d_gene: NA; j_gene: TRBJ1-2; v_gene: TRBV3-1/TRBV3-2; CDR3nt: TGTGCCAGCAGCCAAGATGGGCAGGTCTATGGCTACACCTTC; CDR3aa: CASSQDGQVYGYTF
abundance: once; d_gene: NA; j_gene: TRBJ1-1; v_gene: TRBV6-5; CDR3nt: TGTGCCAGCAGTTACTCAAGGGGGTTGTACACTGAAGCTTTCTTT; CDR3aa: CASSYSRGLYTEAFF
abundance: NA; d_gene: NA; j_gene: TRBJ2-2; v_gene: TRBV2; CDR3nt: TGTGCCAGCAGGCAGGGGTCCGGGGAGCTGTTTTTT; CDR3aa: CASRQGSGELFF
abundance: few; d_gene: TRBD1; j_gene: TRBJ2-7; v_gene: TRBV27; CDR3nt: TGTGCCAGCAGTTTATCGTGGGGACAGGGCTCCTACGAGCAGTACTTC; CDR3aa: CASSLSWGQGSYEQYF
abundance: NA; d_gene: NA; j_gene: TRBJ1-5; v_gene: TRBV19; CDR3nt: TGTGCCAGTAGTATAGGCCGGGGTCAGCCCCAGCATTTT; CDR3aa: CASSIGRGQPQHF
abundance: NA; d_gene: NA; j_gene: TRBJ2-3; v_gene: TRBV11-2; CDR3nt: TGTGCCAGCAGCTTAAATGCGATAGATACGCAGTATTTT; CDR3aa: CASSLNAIDTQYF
abundance: NA; d_gene: NA; j_gene: TRBJ2-3; v_gene: TRBV9; CDR3nt: TGTGCCAGCAGCGTAGGTTGGGGGGAGACCTATACGCAGTATTTT; CDR3aa: CASSVGWGETYTQYF
abundance: NA; d_gene: TRBD1; j_gene: TRBJ1-5; v_gene: TRBV6-1; CDR3nt: TGTGCCAGCAGGGAATCACCGGGACAGACTAGCAATCAGCCCCAGCATTTT; CDR3aa: CASRESPGQTSNQPQHF
abundance: NA; d_gene: NA; j_gene: TRBJ1-3; v_gene: TRBV7-8; CDR3nt: TGTGCCAGCAGCTTAGTGGGAGGGTCTGGAAACACCATATATTTT; CDR3aa: CASSLVGGSGNTIYF
abundance: NA; d_gene: NA; j_gene: TRBJ1-3; v_gene: TRBV2; CDR3nt: TGTGCCAGCAGTGAAGACAGAGGGTCTGGAAACACCATATATTTT; CDR3aa: CASSEDRGSGNTIYF
abundance: NA; d_gene: NA; j_gene: TRBJ2-1; v_gene: TRBV7-2; CDR3nt: TGTGCCAGCAGCCAGGACAATGAGCAGTTCTTC; CDR3aa: CASSQDNEQFF
abundance: NA; d_gene: NA; j_gene: TRBJ1-4; v_gene: TRBV6-5; CDR3nt: TGTGCCAGCAGCCCAGGGAGCGGGGGGTTGGAAAAACTGTTTTTT; CDR3aa: CASSPGSGGLEKLFF
abundance: few; d_gene: NA; j_gene: TRBJ2-3; v_gene: TRBV6-4; CDR3nt: TGTGCCAGCAGTAGCGGGAGCACAGATACGCAGTATTTT; CDR3aa: CASSSGSTDTQYF
abundance: NA; d_gene: TRBD2; j_gene: TRBJ2-1; v_gene: TRBV27; CDR3nt: TGTGCCAGCAGTTCGGGACTAGCGGGGTACAATGAGCAGTTCTTC; CDR3aa: CASSSGLAGYNEQFF
abundance: NA; d_gene: TRBD2; j_gene: TRBJ2-7; v_gene: TRBV27; CDR3nt: TGTGCCAGCAGTCCCGCCCCAACTAGCGGCTACGAGCAGTACTTC; CDR3aa: CASSPAPTSGYEQYF
abundance: few; d_gene: TRBD2; j_gene: TRBJ2-3; v_gene: TRBV6-2/TRBV6-3; CDR3nt: TGTGCCAGCAGTTACTCGGCGGGGGGACCCCCAACGGCAGATACGCAGTATTTT; CDR3aa: CASSYSAGGPPTADTQYF
abundance: NA; d_gene: NA; j_gene: TRBJ2-3; v_gene: TRBV27; CDR3nt: TGTGCCAGCAGTTCCGGGGTGGGGACTAGCACAGATACGCAGTATTTT; CDR3aa: CASSSGVGTSTDTQYF
abundance: NA; d_gene: NA; j_gene: TRBJ2-2; v_gene: TRBV7-8; CDR3nt: TGTGCCACCGACCCCTTAGGTTCGGCGGCTCCGAACACCGGGGAGCTGTTTTTT; CDR3aa: CATDPLGSAAPNTGELFF
abundance: NA; d_gene: TRBD2; j_gene: TRBJ2-2; v_gene: TRBV9; CDR3nt: TGTGCCAGCAGCGTCGGAGCGGGAGTAGGGACCGGGGAGCTGTTTTTT; CDR3aa: CASSVGAGVGTGELFF
abundance: NA; d_gene: NA; j_gene: TRBJ1-2; v_gene: TRBV29-1; CDR3nt: TGCAGCTCAAGTCAAGGGGGTCCGAACTATGGCTACACCTTC; CDR3aa: CSSSQGGPNYGYTF
abundance: NA; d_gene: NA; j_gene: TRBJ1-5; v_gene: TRBV27; CDR3nt: TGTGCCAGCAGACCGAAGGGGGTGAGCAATCAGCCCCAGCATTTT; CDR3aa: CASRPKGVSNQPQHF
abundance: NA; d_gene: NA; j_gene: TRBJ1-1; v_gene: TRBV29-1; CDR3nt: TGCAGCGTTTCGGGGGTTTCTGAAGCTTTCTTT; CDR3aa: CSVSGVSEAFF
abundance: NA; d_gene: NA; j_gene: TRBJ1-4; v_gene: TRBV7-9; CDR3nt: TGTGCCAGCAGCGATCCTAGAAAAGGTCCAACTAATGAAAAACTGTTTTTT; CDR3aa: CASSDPRKGPTNEKLFF
abundance: NA; d_gene: TRBD1; j_gene: TRBJ2-5; v_gene: TRBV10-3; CDR3nt: TGTGCCATCAGTCCCGGGACAGGACCCCAAGAGACCCAGTACTTC; CDR3aa: CAISPGTGPQETQYF